Below are 10 T cell receptor beta chains sequenced from a single sample in a study of shared clonotypes between healthy human individuals. Sequenced by immunoSEQ multiplex PCR; TCRdb stores in-frame clones only, minus some. The sample holds about 1.5 million clones, 95% to 99% seen once. Sequenced input: naive CD4+ T cells sorted from blood. Regarding subset: CD45RA+ positively selected. These receptors all come from a man aged 25-45 years in good health.

The chain has TRBV11-2 and TRBJ1-2; possibly TRBD1 for D (5 bases). Deletions cut 4 bases from V and 2 bases from J, with 14 bases between. Per the germline V gene, CDR1 is SGHAT and CDR2 is FQNNGV. The CDR3 contains 15 residues. This CDR3 is CASSYRPGGNYGYTF. The CDR3 bases are TGTGCCAGCAGCTATCGCCCGGGGGGGAACTATGGCTACACCTTC. Looking up the rest from reference TRBV11-2 and TRBJ1-2 gives the full variable domain: EAGVAQSPRYKIIEKRQSVAFWCNPISGHATLYWYQQILGQGPKLLIQFQNNGVVDDSQLPKDRFSAERLKGVDSTLKIQPAKLEDSAVYLCASSYRPGGNYGYTFGSGTRLTVV.

The chain uses TRBV7-8 and TRBJ1-5, with a possible D match to TRBD1 (6 bases). Per the germline V gene, CDR1 is SGHVS and CDR2 is FQNEAQ. The germline V and J ends were trimmed by 5 bases and 2 bases, with 10 bases remaining between them. The CDR3 spans 14 residues. In DNA, the CDR3 is TGTGCCAGCAGCCTACACAGGGGCAATCAGCCCCAGCATTTT. Its translation: CASSLHRGNQPQHF.

The V and J genes are TRBV10-3 and TRBJ2-7; 10 positions agree with TRBD1. The trim removed 7 bases at V and 1 base at J, leaving 4 bases unmatched. The CDR3 contains 14 residues. Looked up from germline, CDR1 is ENHRY and CDR2 is SYGVKD. This CDR3 is CAIKGTGESYEQYF. The CDR3 region has the DNA TGTGCCATCAAAGGGACAGGGGAATCCTACGAGCAGTACTTC.

The chain employs TRBV7-8 and TRBJ2-3, with TRBD2 as a possible D gene (5 bases). The CDR3 has 13 amino acids. Germline lookup yields CDR1 SGHVS and CDR2 FQNEAQ. CDR3: CESRAYLPDTQYF. The CDR3 nucleotides are TGTGAGTCGAGGGCCTACCTTCCAGATACGCAGTATTTT.

V usage is TRBV9 and J usage is TRBJ2-2; 7 positions agree with TRBD1. Germline trimming cut 0 bases from V and 0 bases from J; bases unmatched to any gene: 5. This CDR3 comprises 17 residues. Germline V gene sequence: CDR1 SGDLS, CDR2 YYNGEE. CDR3 sequence reads: CASSVVGTAANTGELFF. In DNA, the CDR3 is TGTGCCAGCAGCGTAGTTGGGACAGCAGCGAACACCGGGGAGCTGTTTTTT.

V is TRBV29-1 and J is TRBJ2-3; tentative D call: TRBD2 (5 bases). Trimming removed 3 bases at V and 3 bases at J, with 10 bases between. The CDR3 loop spans 13 amino acids. The germline V gene has CDR1 SQVTM and CDR2 ANQGSEA. CDR3 amino acids: CSVEKPGTDTQYF. For the CDR3, the DNA is TGCAGCGTTGAGAAGCCGGGGACAGATACGCAGTATTTT.

J is TRBJ2-7 and V is TRBV5-5; D may match TRBD1 or TRBD2 (5 bases each). This CDR3 spans 14 amino acids. Germline values: CDR1 SGHKS, CDR2 YYEKEE (reference sequence). V shed 3 bases and J shed 2 bases, with 12 bases lying between them. CDR3 sequence: CASSSAWGPYEQYF. The DNA of the CDR3 is TGTGCCAGCAGCTCCGCGTGGGGACCCTACGAGCAGTACTTC.

This chain uses TRBV28 with TRBJ2-2, with D unclear. There are 14 residues in the CDR3. The V gene lost 5 bases and the J gene lost 2 bases, with 9 bases spanning the gap. The germline CDR1 and CDR2 sequences are MDHEN and SYDVKM. CDR3 protein: CASSPLRNTGELFF. The DNA for the CDR3 is TGTGCCAGCAGTCCGCTTCGAAACACCGGGGAGCTGTTTTTT.

This clone was counted once. The chain couples TRBV9 to TRBJ2-1; 7 bases line up with TRBD1. Trimming removed 3 bases from V and 5 bases from J; junction bases left unmatched: 8. Germline CDR1 is SGDLS and CDR2 is YYNGEE. The CDR3 spans 15 residues. The CDR3 sequence: CASSGKRGRHNEQFF. The CDR3 region has the DNA TGTGCCAGCAGCGGTAAAAGGGGGCGGCACAATGAGCAGTTCTTC.

The V gene is TRBV6-5, the J gene TRBJ2-7; D is uncertain. This CDR3 is built from 15 residues. The germline V gene encodes CDR1 MNHEY and CDR2 SVGAGI. Trimming pared 1 base from V and 5 bases from J, leaving 15 bases between. CDR3 sequence: CASSYLGGRHDEQYF. The CDR3 nucleotides are TGTGCCAGCAGTTACTTAGGTGGGCGGCATGACGAGCAGTACTTC.